This T cell receptor beta chain was observed in a study of blood T cell repertoires in COVID-19. Study in general: Specimens from acute and convalescent COVID-19 originated in the United States, Italy and Spain. From T cells, B-cell-depleted T cells, or PBMCs came the material, which was cDNA or gDNA.

Authors' methods: How many nucleated cells were present was estimated from reference gene primer amplification. Profiled with immunoSEQ multiplex PCR; TCRdb holds only in-frame clones, not every one. V and J calls and clone size are those listed in that table; D and trimming were worked out from the DNA. There are about 42,000 clones in the sample; around nine tenths occur only once, and around 0.41% lies in the top ten. Looked up from germline, CDR1 is MGHRA and CDR2 is YSYEKL. V was shortened by 1 base and J by 0 bases, with 7 bases between the two germline ends. The CDR3 has 15 amino acids. The gene calls are TRBV4-1 and TRBJ1-5; no definite D call. The clonotype originates from a human donor in a cohort sampled during active COVID-19. The specimen was peripheral blood. CDR3 in DNA: TGCGCCAGCAGCCAAGGGGAGTATAGCAATCAGCCCCAGCATTTT. It yields the protein CASSQGEYSNQPQHF.